These 30 T cell receptor beta chains came from one sample sequenced in a study of T cell changes during pregnancy in multiple sclerosis. Profiling relied on immunoSEQ multiplex PCR, and the TCRdb table lists in-frame clones only, not all of them. The table includes approximately 60,000 clones, roughly 90% detected once. Sequenced here: peripheral blood, sampled before pregnancy. The receptor source for this set is a female donor with multiple sclerosis, enrolled in a pregnancy study.

The rearrangement links TRBV7-3 to TRBJ1-2; 7 bases fit TRBD1. Per the germline V gene, CDR1 is SGHTA and CDR2 is FQGTGA. Trimming removed 5 bases from V and 2 bases from J; junction bases left unmatched: 8. This CDR3 contains 15 residues. CDR3 residues: CASSQDRLANYGYTF. The CDR3 nucleotides read TGTGCCAGCAGCCAGGACAGGTTGGCGAACTATGGCTACACCTTC.

The chain links TRBV11-2 to TRBJ1-1, with TRBD1 matching 9 bases. Germline V gene data show CDR1 as SGHAT and CDR2 as FQNNGV. V shed 4 bases, J shed 1 base, and the junction held 13 bases outside the gene matches. There are 18 residues in the CDR3. DNA of the CDR3: TGTGCCAGCAGCTCAATCCCGGGACAGGGTGGGCAGAACACTGAAGCTTTCTTT. It encodes CASSSIPGQGGQNTEAFF.

V and J are TRBV29-1 and TRBJ2-3, with a tentative D call TRBD2 (5 bases). V shed 4 bases and J shed 1 base, with 6 bases lying between them. The CDR3 has 12 amino acids. Germline-derived CDR1 and CDR2 are SQVTM and ANQGSEA. CDR3 sequence reads: CSVVRGTDTQYF. The CDR3 DNA sequence: TGCAGCGTTGTGAGGGGCACAGATACGCAGTATTTT.

V gene TRBV30 combines with J gene TRBJ2-5, with D possibly being TRBD1 (6 bases). The CDR3 totals 15 residues. The germline gives CDR1 GTSNPN, CDR2 SVGIG (reference sequence). Deletions cut 4 bases from V and 5 bases from J, with 20 bases between. The CDR3 sequence: CAWTTGQRLGETQYF. As DNA, the CDR3 is TGTGCCTGGACCACCGGACAGAGACTTGGGGAGACCCAGTACTTC.

The table lists this clone with a count of one. The V gene is TRBV4-1, the J gene TRBJ1-1; TRBD1 agrees at 7 bases. V trimming: 5 bases; J trimming: 4 bases; junction bases outside the gene matches: 7. CDR3 size: 14 residues. The germline V gene encodes CDR1 MGHRA and CDR2 YSYEKL. The CDR3 nucleotides are TGCGCCAGCAGCGCACGAGGGGGCCTCACTGAAGCTTTCTTT. Translation: CASSARGGLTEAFF.

V and J are TRBV5-4 and TRBJ1-6; D gene unclear. Germline lookup yields CDR1 SGHNT and CDR2 YYREEE (reference sequence). The CDR3 totals 15 residues. V lost 10 bases to trimming and J lost 3 bases, with 17 bases between them. The CDR3 DNA sequence: TGTGCCGCCACCGGAGGAGACAACTATAATTCACCCCTCCACTTT. This encodes CAATGGDNYNSPLHF.

The chain couples TRBV5-5 to TRBJ1-6; perhaps TRBD1 as D (5 bases). Per the germline V gene, CDR1 is SGHKS and CDR2 is YYEKEE (reference sequence). Trimming removed 1 base from V and 7 bases from J, with 15 bases in between. CDR3 length: 16 residues. The CDR3 DNA is TGTGCCAGCAGCTTGAACAGGCCCACCTCGAATTCACCCCTCCACTTT. Amino acids: CASSLNRPTSNSPLHF. The full variable domain, with the rest looked up from reference TRBV5-5 and TRBJ1-6, is DAGVTQSPTHLIKTRGQQVTLRCSPISGHKSVSWYQQVLGQGPQFIFQYYEKEERGRGNFPDRFSARQFPNYSSELNVNALLLGDSALYLCASSLNRPTSNSPLHFGNGTRLTVT.

The rearrangement joins TRBV4-1 to TRBJ2-1, with 9 bases matching TRBD1. The CDR3 is made up of 16 amino acids. V was pared by 4 bases and J by 5 bases, with 9 bases of the junction left unmatched. CDR1 MGHRA and CDR2 YSYEKL come from the germline V gene. CDR3 nucleotide sequence: TGCGCCAGCAGCCTGCCGGGACAGGGTTCCGACAATGAGCAGTTCTTC. This sequence encodes CASSLPGQGSDNEQFF.

J is TRBJ1-1 and V is TRBV19; tentatively, D is TRBD1 (6 bases). The germline V gene encodes CDR1 LNHDA and CDR2 SQIVND (reference sequence). The CDR3 sequence is 15 residues long. Between the trimmed V and J ends, which lost 5 bases and 4 bases, there was a span of 17 bases. The CDR3 sequence: CASSSPQGGVTEAFF. Written as DNA, the CDR3 is TGTGCCAGTAGTTCGCCACAGGGAGGGGTCACTGAAGCTTTCTTT.

The chain is built from TRBV27 and TRBJ2-7; TRBD1 matches at 8 bases. The V gene's germline CDR1 is MNHEY and CDR2 SMNVEV (reference sequence). There are 14 residues in the CDR3. The J segment lost 2 bases and the V segment lost 6 bases, leaving 6 bases of the junction unmatched. In DNA, the CDR3 is TGTGCCAGCAGCCTGGACAGGGCTACCTACGAGCAGTACTTC. Translated: CASSLDRATYEQYF.

This chain connects TRBV2 to TRBJ2-5, with a weak D call TRBD2 (7 bases). From germline, CDR1 is SNHLY and CDR2 FYNNEI. V was trimmed by 9 bases and J by 7 bases, leaving 24 bases between them. This CDR3 has 15 amino acids. The CDR3 spells CASREGGPAGGTQYF. For the CDR3, the DNA is TGTGCCAGTCGTGAGGGGGGGCCGGCTGGTGGGACCCAGTACTTC.

This clone was recorded once. This chain joins TRBV30 and TRBJ2-1, with D perhaps TRBD2 (6 bases). Looked up from germline, CDR1 is GTSNPN and CDR2 is SVGIG (reference sequence). The V end lost 1 base, the J end lost 5 bases, and 9 bases lay between the germline ends. The length of the CDR3 is 13 residues. The CDR3 reads CAWSGRGNNEQFF. DNA of the CDR3: TGTGCCTGGAGTGGCCGGGGGAACAATGAGCAGTTCTTC.

This clone appeared a few times. The chain employs TRBV4-1 and TRBJ2-7; D might be TRBD1 (6 bases). This CDR3 region has 15 residues. Germline V gene lookup returns CDR1 MGHRA and CDR2 YSYEKL. V was clipped by 0 bases and J by 7 bases, with 16 bases between them. The CDR3 bases are TGCGCCAGCAGCCAAGACCAGGACAGTTCGTGGGAGCAGTACTTC. Translation: CASSQDQDSSWEQYF.

This rearrangement joins TRBV10-2 to TRBJ1-1; 7 positions agree with TRBD1. V lost 6 bases to trimming and J lost 4 bases; unmatched junction nucleotides: 11. Germline V gene sequence: CDR1 WSHSY, CDR2 SAAADI. CDR3 length: 15 residues. The CDR3 sequence is CASRIPTGVGTEAFF. DNA for the CDR3: TGCGCCAGCAGGATCCCCACAGGGGTTGGCACTGAAGCTTTCTTT.

The chain recombines TRBV7-2 with TRBJ1-2, with D possibly being TRBD1 (5 bases). Germline CDR1 SGHTA, CDR2 FQGNSA. The CDR3 has 15 amino acids. V dropped 3 bases and J dropped 4 bases, with 15 bases sitting between them. CDR3 region: CASSLTQGSIYGYTF. As DNA, the CDR3 is TGTGCCAGCAGCTTGACTCAGGGTTCGATCTATGGCTACACCTTC.

DNA of the CDR3: TGTGCCAGCTCACCAGGAGGAAAGCGGGGGGAGGATACGCAGTATTTT. This translates into CASSPGGKRGEDTQYF. This rearrangement joins TRBV18 to TRBJ2-3; 9 nucleotides align to TRBD2. Germline loops: CDR1 KGHSH, CDR2 LQKENI. V was clipped by 2 bases and J by 6 bases; unmatched bases: 9. The CDR3 has 16 residues.

The chain recombines TRBV19 with TRBJ1-2; 7 bases map to TRBD1. Losses at the gene ends were 3 bases for V and 4 bases for J; bases not matched to a gene: 8. The CDR3 is made up of 15 amino acids. Germline V gives CDR1 LNHDA, CDR2 SQIVND (reference sequence). CDR3 loop: CASSIQQGPGYGYTF. In nucleotides, the CDR3 is TGTGCCAGTAGTATTCAACAGGGGCCAGGCTATGGCTACACCTTC. Using reference TRBV19 and TRBJ1-2 for the parts outside the CDR3, the full variable domain is DGGITQSPKYLFRKEGQNVTLSCEQNLNHDAMYWYRQDPGQGLRLIYYSQIVNDFQKGDIAEGYSVSREKKESFPLTVTSAQKNPTAFYLCASSIQQGPGYGYTFGSGTRLTVV.

The rearrangement joins TRBV5-4 to TRBJ1-6; D may be TRBD1 (5 bases). Deletions cut 0 bases from V and 6 bases from J, with 10 bases between. The CDR3 length is 15 residues. Germline assignment: CDR1 SGHNT and CDR2 YYREEE (reference sequence). CDR3 sequence: CASSLGDRVNSPLHF. The CDR3 DNA reads TGTGCCAGCAGCTTGGGCGACAGAGTTAATTCACCCCTCCACTTT. The variable domain in full, completed from reference TRBV5-4 and TRBJ1-6, reads ETGVTQSPTHLIKTRGQQVTLRCSSQSGHNTVSWYQQALGQGPQFIFQYYREEENGRGNFPPRFSGLQFPNYSSELNVNALELDDSALYLCASSLGDRVNSPLHFGNGTRLTVT.

The rearrangement uses TRBV7-3 and TRBJ1-1; D is undetermined. The CDR3 spans 13 residues. Trimming left V 3 bases short and J 1 base short, with 6 bases between. Germline assignment: CDR1 SGHTA and CDR2 FQGTGA. CDR3 protein: CASSFGGNTEAFF. CDR3 bases: TGTGCCAGCAGCTTTGGCGGGAACACTGAAGCTTTCTTT.

The V gene is TRBV18, the J gene TRBJ1-4, with D possibly matching TRBD1 (6 bases). V lost 3 bases and J lost 1, with 9 bases in between. Germline V lookup: CDR1 KGHSH, CDR2 LQKENI. This CDR3 spans 15 amino acids. The CDR3, as DNA: TGTGCCAGCTCACCCCGACAGGAAACTAATGAAAAACTGTTTTTT. This sequence encodes CASSPRQETNEKLFF. Supplemented by reference TRBV18 and TRBJ1-4, the full variable domain reads NAGVMQNPRHLVRRRGQEARLRCSPMKGHSHVYWYRQLPEEGLKFMVYLQKENIIDESGMPKERFSAEFPKEGPSILRIQQVVRGDSAAYFCASSPRQETNEKLFFGSGTQLSVL.

This clone was picked up a small number of times. The gene calls are TRBV5-4 and TRBJ2-2; 7 nucleotides agree with TRBD1. This CDR3 is built from 16 residues. The germline gives CDR1 SGHNT, CDR2 YYREEE (reference sequence). Losses at the gene ends were 4 bases for V and 1 base for J; bases not matched to a gene: 7. DNA for the CDR3: TGTGCCAGCAGCACCCACCGGGACAGGAACACCGGGGAGCTGTTTTTT. Residues: CASSTHRDRNTGELFF.

This clone occurred a few times. V gene TRBV18 combines with J gene TRBJ1-1, with D possibly TRBD1 on 5 matching bases. Germline-derived CDR1 and CDR2 are KGHSH and LQKENI. CDR3 length: 14 residues. Trimming left V 3 bases short and J 4 bases short, with 12 bases between. CDR3 sequence reads: CASSPLRTLTEAFF. DNA of the CDR3: TGTGCCAGCTCACCGCTAAGGACACTCACTGAAGCTTTCTTT.

The chain is built from TRBV5-6 and TRBJ2-7; 10 nucleotides agree with TRBD1. CDR3 size: 13 residues. The V gene's germline CDR1 is SGHDT and CDR2 YYEEEE. V trimming: 1 base; J trimming: 6 bases; junction bases outside the gene matches: 1. Written as DNA, the CDR3 is TGTGCCAGCAGCTTGAGGGACAGGGGCGAGCAGTACTTC. Its translation: CASSLRDRGEQYF.

This sequence joins TRBV19 and TRBJ1-2; D is possibly TRBD1 (5 bases). The CDR3 spans 12 residues. Germline lookup yields CDR1 LNHDA and CDR2 SQIVND (reference sequence). V gave up 5 bases and J gave up 2 bases, with 6 bases separating them. The DNA of the CDR3 is TGTGCCAGTAGTCGACAGAACTATGGCTACACCTTC. Translation: CASSRQNYGYTF.

V usage is TRBV7-3 and J usage is TRBJ2-1; 7 bases map to TRBD2. This CDR3 has 16 residues. Trimming took 5 bases from V and 0 from J; bases not matched to a gene: 7. Looked up from germline, CDR1 is SGHTA and CDR2 is FQGTGA. This CDR3 reads CASSQRGISSYNEQFF. The CDR3 nucleotides are TGTGCCAGCAGCCAGCGGGGAATTAGCTCCTACAATGAGCAGTTCTTC.

This chain links TRBV2 with TRBJ1-5; D possibly corresponds to TRBD1 (5 bases). The germline V gene has CDR1 SNHLY and CDR2 FYNNEI. V shed 8 bases and J shed 6 bases, with 23 bases lying between them. The CDR3 covers 16 residues. CDR3 region: CASGAPREGSTQPQHF. In nucleotides, the CDR3 is TGTGCCAGCGGGGCCCCGCGGGAGGGCTCGACTCAGCCCCAGCATTTT. Filled out from reference TRBV2 and TRBJ1-5, the complete variable domain reads EPEVTQTPSHQVTQMGQEVILRCVPISNHLYFYWYRQILGQKVEFLVSFYNNEISEKSEIFDDQFSVERPDGSNFTLKIRSTKLEDSAMYFCASGAPREGSTQPQHFGDGTRLSIL.

This chain uses TRBV21-1 with TRBJ2-5; TRBD2, the table's D call, lacks a check against the DNA. TRBV21-1 is a listed pseudogene. This CDR3 is built from 14 residues. CDR3 loop: CASSKGFPEETQYF. The CDR3 region has the DNA TGTGCCAGCAGCAAAGGGTTTCCGGAAGAGACCCAGTACTTC.

The J gene is TRBJ1-1, the V gene TRBV15; 8 bases align to TRBD1. The germline V gene has CDR1 LNHNV and CDR2 YYDKDF (reference sequence). J was trimmed by 4 bases and V by 6 bases; bases with no gene match: 7. CDR3 size: 14 residues. The CDR3 spells CATRAGGAVTEAFF. The CDR3 region has the DNA TGTGCCACCAGGGCAGGGGGCGCGGTCACTGAAGCTTTCTTT.

The chain has TRBV27 and TRBJ2-7; 9 nucleotides line up with TRBD1. With 7 bases clipped from V and 3 bases from J, the junction kept 7 bases outside the gene matches. CDR3 length equals 14 residues. Germline V lookup: CDR1 MNHEY, CDR2 SMNVEV (reference sequence). The CDR3 loop is CASKTGGNDYEQYF. The CDR3 DNA follows: TGTGCCAGCAAGACAGGGGGGAACGACTACGAGCAGTACTTC.

V usage is TRBV29-1 and J usage is TRBJ2-1; 13 positions match TRBD2. Germline V CDR1 and CDR2: SQVTM, ANQGSEA. V shed 6 bases, J shed 6 bases, and the junction held 2 bases outside the gene matches. The CDR3 covers 13 residues. The CDR3 DNA follows: TGCAGCGTGACTAGCGGGGGGATCAATGAGCAGTTCTTC. Translation: CSVTSGGINEQFF.